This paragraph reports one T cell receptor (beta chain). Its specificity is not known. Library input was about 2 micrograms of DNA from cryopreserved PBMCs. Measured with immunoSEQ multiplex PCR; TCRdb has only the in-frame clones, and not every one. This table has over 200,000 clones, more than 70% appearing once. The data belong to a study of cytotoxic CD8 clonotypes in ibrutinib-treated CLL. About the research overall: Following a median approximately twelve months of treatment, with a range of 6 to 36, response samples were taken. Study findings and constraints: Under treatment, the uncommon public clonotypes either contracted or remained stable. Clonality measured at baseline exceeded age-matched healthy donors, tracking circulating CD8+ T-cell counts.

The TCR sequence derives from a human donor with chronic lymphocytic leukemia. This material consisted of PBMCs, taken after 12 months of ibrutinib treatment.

CDR3 sequence (DNA): TGCAGTGCCTTGGACCTACGCCTACAGTTCTTC. Encoded protein: CSALDLRLQFF. V gene TRBV20-1 combines with J gene TRBJ2-1; D is ambiguous. The germline V gene has CDR1 DFQATT and CDR2 SNEGSKA (reference sequence). The germline V and J ends were trimmed by 6 bases and 13 bases, with 16 bases remaining between them. The CDR3 is 11 residues long.